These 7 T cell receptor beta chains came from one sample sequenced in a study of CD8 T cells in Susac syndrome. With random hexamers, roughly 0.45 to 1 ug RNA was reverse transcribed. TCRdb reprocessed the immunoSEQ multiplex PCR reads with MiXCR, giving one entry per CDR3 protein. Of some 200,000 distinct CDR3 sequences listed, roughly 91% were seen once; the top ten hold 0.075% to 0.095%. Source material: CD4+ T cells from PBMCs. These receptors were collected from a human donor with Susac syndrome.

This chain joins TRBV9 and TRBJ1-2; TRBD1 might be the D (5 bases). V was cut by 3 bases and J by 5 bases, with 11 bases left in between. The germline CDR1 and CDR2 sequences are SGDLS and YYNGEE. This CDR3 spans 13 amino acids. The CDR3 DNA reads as TGTGCCAGCAGCGAAACCTCAGGGTATGGCTACACCTTC. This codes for CASSETSGYGYTF.

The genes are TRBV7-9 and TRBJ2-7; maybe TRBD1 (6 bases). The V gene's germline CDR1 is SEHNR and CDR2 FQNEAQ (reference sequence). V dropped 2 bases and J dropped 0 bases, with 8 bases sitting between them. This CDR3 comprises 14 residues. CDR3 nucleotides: TGTGCCAGCAGCTTATCAGGGGACTCCTACGAGCAGTACTTC. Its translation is CASSLSGDSYEQYF.

The chain's CDR3 is CASSLGWTAGANVLTF. The CDR3 DNA reads TGTGCCAGCAGCTTAGGTTGGACGGCTGGGGCCAACGTCCTGACTTTC. The chain has TRBV7-2 and TRBJ2-6; D not resolved. The CDR3 consists of 16 residues. V shed 1 base and J shed 2 bases, with 9 bases lying between them. CDR1 and CDR2 (germline): SGHTA, FQGNSA.

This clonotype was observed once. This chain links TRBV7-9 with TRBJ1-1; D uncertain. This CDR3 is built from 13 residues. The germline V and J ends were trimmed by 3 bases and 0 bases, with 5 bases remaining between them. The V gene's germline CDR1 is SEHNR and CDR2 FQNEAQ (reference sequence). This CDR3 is CASSFVVNTEAFF. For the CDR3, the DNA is TGTGCCAGCAGCTTCGTAGTGAACACTGAAGCTTTCTTT.

CDR3 sequence reads: CASSRPAGGYGYTF. Written as DNA, the CDR3 is TGTGCCAGCAGTAGACCCGCTGGGGGCTATGGCTACACCTTC. V is TRBV6-5 and J is TRBJ1-2, with D perhaps TRBD1 (5 bases). V lost 5 bases and J lost 4, with 14 bases in between. Looked up from germline, CDR1 is MNHEY and CDR2 is SVGAGI. The CDR3 contains 14 residues.

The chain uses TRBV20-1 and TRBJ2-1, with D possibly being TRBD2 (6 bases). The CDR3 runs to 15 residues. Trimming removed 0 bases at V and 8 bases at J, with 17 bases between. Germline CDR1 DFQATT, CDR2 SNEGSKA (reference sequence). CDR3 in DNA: TGCAGTGCTAGAGATTCACTAGCATTCCTCCATGAGCAGTTCTTC. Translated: CSARDSLAFLHEQFF.

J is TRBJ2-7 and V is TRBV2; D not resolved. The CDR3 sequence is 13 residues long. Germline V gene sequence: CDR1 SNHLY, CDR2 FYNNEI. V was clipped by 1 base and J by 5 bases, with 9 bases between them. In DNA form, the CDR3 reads TGTGCCAGCAGTGAAGGTTCTGGCGACGAGCAGTACTTC. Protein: CASSEGSGDEQYF.